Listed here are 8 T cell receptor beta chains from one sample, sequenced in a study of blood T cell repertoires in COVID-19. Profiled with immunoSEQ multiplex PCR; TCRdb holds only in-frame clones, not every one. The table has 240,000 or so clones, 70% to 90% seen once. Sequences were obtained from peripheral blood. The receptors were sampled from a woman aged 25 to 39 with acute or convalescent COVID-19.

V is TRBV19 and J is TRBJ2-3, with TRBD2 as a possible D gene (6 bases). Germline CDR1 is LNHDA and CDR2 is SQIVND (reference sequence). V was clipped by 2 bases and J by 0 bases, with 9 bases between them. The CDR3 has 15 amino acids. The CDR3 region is CASSISGSSTDTQYF. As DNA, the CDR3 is TGTGCCAGTAGTATAAGCGGGTCTAGCACAGATACGCAGTATTTT.

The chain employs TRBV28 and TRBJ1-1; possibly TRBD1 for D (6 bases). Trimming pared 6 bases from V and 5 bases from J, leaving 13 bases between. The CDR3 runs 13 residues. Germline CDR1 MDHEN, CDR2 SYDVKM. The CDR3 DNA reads TGTGCCAGCAGAGAAAGGGGGGGAACTGAAGCTTTCTTT. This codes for CASRERGGTEAFF.

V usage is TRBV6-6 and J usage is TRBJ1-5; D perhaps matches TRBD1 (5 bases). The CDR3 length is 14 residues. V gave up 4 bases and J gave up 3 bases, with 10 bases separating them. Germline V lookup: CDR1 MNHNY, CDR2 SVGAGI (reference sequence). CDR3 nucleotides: TGTGCCAGCAGTTTAGAAGGGGACAATCAGCCCCAGCATTTT. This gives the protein CASSLEGDNQPQHF.

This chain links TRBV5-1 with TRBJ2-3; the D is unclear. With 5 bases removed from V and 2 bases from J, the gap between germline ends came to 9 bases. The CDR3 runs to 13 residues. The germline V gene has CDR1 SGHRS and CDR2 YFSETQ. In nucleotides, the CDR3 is TGCGCCAGCAGTCGTCTACCCACAGATACGCAGTATTTT. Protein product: CASSRLPTDTQYF.

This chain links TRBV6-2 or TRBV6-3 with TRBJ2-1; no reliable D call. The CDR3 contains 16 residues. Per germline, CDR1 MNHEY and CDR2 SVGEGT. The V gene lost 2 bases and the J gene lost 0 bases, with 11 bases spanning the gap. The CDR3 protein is CASSYARYSSYNEQFF. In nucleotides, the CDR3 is TGTGCCAGCAGTTACGCGCGGTATAGCTCCTACAATGAGCAGTTCTTC.

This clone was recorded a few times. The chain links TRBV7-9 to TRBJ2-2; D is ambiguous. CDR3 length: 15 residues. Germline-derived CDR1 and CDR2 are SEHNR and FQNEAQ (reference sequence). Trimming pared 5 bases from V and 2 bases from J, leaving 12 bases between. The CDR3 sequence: CASSPQTLNTGELFF. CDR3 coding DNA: TGTGCCAGCAGCCCACAGACCCTTAACACCGGGGAGCTGTTTTTT.

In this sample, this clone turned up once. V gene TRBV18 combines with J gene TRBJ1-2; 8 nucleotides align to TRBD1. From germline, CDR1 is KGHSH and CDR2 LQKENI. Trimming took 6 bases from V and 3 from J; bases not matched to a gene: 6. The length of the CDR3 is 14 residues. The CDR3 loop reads CASSRKTGDYGYTF. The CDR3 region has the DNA TGTGCCAGCTCCCGCAAGACAGGGGACTATGGCTACACCTTC. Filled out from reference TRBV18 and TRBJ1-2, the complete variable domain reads NAGVMQNPRHLVRRRGQEARLRCSPMKGHSHVYWYRQLPEEGLKFMVYLQKENIIDESGMPKERFSAEFPKEGPSILRIQQVVRGDSAAYFCASSRKTGDYGYTFGSGTRLTVV.

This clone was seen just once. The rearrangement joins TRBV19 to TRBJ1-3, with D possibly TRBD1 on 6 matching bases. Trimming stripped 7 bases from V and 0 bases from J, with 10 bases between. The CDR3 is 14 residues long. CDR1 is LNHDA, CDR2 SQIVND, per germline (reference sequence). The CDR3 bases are TGTGCCAGTACCTCAGGGGCCTCTGGAAACACCATATATTTT. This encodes CASTSGASGNTIYF.